The sequence of this T cell receptor (beta chain) was determined in a study of CD8 T cells in Susac syndrome. TCR beta sequencing was performed on blood CD8+ and CD4+ T cells. It was negative isolation that provided the CD8+ and CD4+ T cells, whereas TEMRA cells were enriched by FACS. The RNA, 0.5 to 1 ug, was put through reverse transcription using random hexamers. TCR beta CDR3 was amplified by immunoSEQ covering 54 Vbeta and 13 Jbeta. TCRdb redid the calling of the immunoSEQ multiplex PCR reads with MiXCR, one entry per CDR3 protein. The data hold approximately 160,000 distinct CDR3 sequences, with approximately 92% observed a single time. Looked up from germline, CDR1 is MDHEN and CDR2 is SYDVKM. Trimming took 7 bases from V and 3 from J; bases not matched to a gene: 8. The CDR3 sequence is 15 residues long.

Sequences were obtained from CD4+ T cells from PBMCs. The receptor comes from a human donor in good health. This chain joins TRBV28 and TRBJ2-7, with 11 bases identical to TRBD1. The CDR3 loop is CASNDGQGASYEQYF. The CDR3 nucleotides are TGTGCCAGCAACGACGGACAGGGGGCGAGCTACGAGCAGTACTTC.